These 19 T cell receptor beta chains originate from one sample sequenced in a study of T cell responses to AZD1222 COVID-19 vaccine. Profiled with immunoSEQ multiplex PCR; TCRdb holds only in-frame clones, not every one. The data contain about 100,000 clones, roughly 90% of them singletons. The sequencing here drew on peripheral blood, taken 28 days after the second AZD1222 dose. The receptors shown here come from an adult who received the AZD1222 COVID-19 vaccine.

This clone was counted between two and nine times. This chain joins TRBV4-1 and TRBJ1-1, with 7 positions matching TRBD1. Germline CDR1 is MGHRA and CDR2 is YSYEKL. V was pared by 0 bases and J by 8 bases, with 15 bases of the junction left unmatched. This CDR3 is built from 17 residues. This CDR3 reads CASSQEVRLTGTGEAFF. CDR3 nucleotide sequence: TGCGCCAGCAGCCAAGAGGTCCGACTGACAGGGACCGGCGAAGCTTTCTTT.

V gene TRBV2 combines with J gene TRBJ1-2; no firm D call. Germline assignment: CDR1 SNHLY and CDR2 FYNNEI. Trimming stripped 7 bases from V and 3 bases from J, with 9 bases between. The CDR3 is 12 amino acids. The CDR3 protein is CASIKGDYGYTF. The DNA for the CDR3 is TGTGCCAGCATAAAGGGTGACTATGGCTACACCTTC. Full variable domain (missing parts from reference TRBV2 and TRBJ1-2): EPEVTQTPSHQVTQMGQEVILRCVPISNHLYFYWYRQILGQKVEFLVSFYNNEISEKSEIFDDQFSVERPDGSNFTLKIRSTKLEDSAMYFCASIKGDYGYTFGSGTRLTVV.

The chain couples TRBV18 to TRBJ1-3; D unresolved. Trimming shortened V by 3 bases and J by 2 bases, and 8 bases separated the two germline ends. Germline-derived CDR1 and CDR2 are KGHSH and LQKENI. This CDR3 has 14 residues. The CDR3 loop reads CASSPGVTGNTIYF. The CDR3 DNA reads as TGTGCCAGCTCACCGGGAGTAACTGGAAACACCATATATTTT.

V and J are TRBV6-1 and TRBJ2-7; D remains unclear. Looked up from germline, CDR1 is MNHNS and CDR2 is SASEGT. The V gene lost 2 bases and the J gene lost 2 bases, with 4 bases spanning the gap. The CDR3 covers 12 residues. The CDR3 sequence: CASSEQPYEQYF. The DNA for the CDR3 is TGTGCCAGCAGTGAACAGCCCTACGAGCAGTACTTC.

The chain uses TRBV5-4 and TRBJ2-3; D gene uncertain. The CDR3 loop spans 13 amino acids. Trimming took 0 bases from V and 0 from J, leaving 2 bases between them. CDR1 is SGHNT and CDR2 is YYREEE in the germline V gene (reference sequence). Here the CDR3 reads CASSLVSTDTQYF. The CDR3 DNA is TGTGCCAGCAGCTTGGTTAGCACAGATACGCAGTATTTT. The full variable domain, in which reference TRBV5-4 and TRBJ2-3 provide the parts outside the CDR3, is ETGVTQSPTHLIKTRGQQVTLRCSSQSGHNTVSWYQQALGQGPQFIFQYYREEENGRGNFPPRFSGLQFPNYSSELNVNALELDDSALYLCASSLVSTDTQYFGPGTRLTVL.

V and J are TRBV27 and TRBJ1-5; D remains unclear. Germline CDR1 MNHEY, CDR2 SMNVEV (reference sequence). Trimming cost V 3 bases and J 0 bases, with 9 bases left between them. The CDR3 has 15 amino acids. The CDR3 DNA reads TGTGCCAGCAGTTTCAGACCGTTTAGCAATCAGCCCCAGCATTTT. Protein product: CASSFRPFSNQPQHF.

V usage is TRBV11-2 and J usage is TRBJ1-2; D not certain. Germline CDR1 is SGHAT and CDR2 is FQNNGV. Trimming took off 5 bases at V and 2 bases at J, with 21 bases between the two ends. CDR3 size: 17 residues. The CDR3 sequence: CASSHYTGGPANYGYTF. Here the CDR3 DNA reads TGTGCCAGCAGCCACTACACCGGAGGGCCAGCCAACTATGGCTACACCTTC.

This chain links TRBV2 with TRBJ1-4, with 10 nucleotides matching TRBD1. Losses at the gene ends were 5 bases for V and 6 bases for J; bases not matched to a gene: 3. CDR1 and CDR2 from the germline V gene are SNHLY and FYNNEI. CDR3 size: 14 residues. The CDR3 spells CASSSGTGDEKLFF. The CDR3 DNA reads as TGTGCCAGCAGTTCCGGGACAGGGGATGAAAAACTGTTTTTT.

Concerning this clone itself: It is likely a read error, because the conserved phenylalanine at the end of the CDR3 is missing. The chain couples TRBV19 to TRBJ1-2, with TRBD1 matching 7 bases. CDR1 LNHDA and CDR2 SQIVND come from the germline V gene (reference sequence). The V gene end was trimmed by 3 bases and the J gene end by 6 bases; junction bases not matched to a gene: 7. The CDR3 has 14 residues. The CDR3 region has the DNA TGTGCCAGTAGTATGGGAACCGGGACAGATGGCTACACCCTC. Encoded protein: CASSMGTGTDGYTL.

The chain uses TRBV18 and TRBJ2-2, with D perhaps being TRBD1 or TRBD2 (5 bases each). There are 16 residues in the CDR3. The ends were cut back, 3 bases at V and 5 bases at J, with 16 bases in the middle. Germline V gene data show CDR1 as KGHSH and CDR2 as LQKENI. CDR3 in DNA: TGTGCCAGCTCACCGGGAACCGGGAAGGGGACCGGGGAGCTGTTTTTT. It specifies CASSPGTGKGTGELFF.

This sequence joins TRBV10-3 and TRBJ2-1; D may be TRBD1 or TRBD2 (5 bases each). This CDR3 region has 13 residues. Trimming pared 6 bases from V and 3 bases from J, leaving 9 bases between. Germline V gene lookup returns CDR1 ENHRY and CDR2 SYGVKD. CDR3 in DNA: TGTGCCATCAGGGGGGACGGCTACAATGAGCAGTTCTTC. Translation gives CAIRGDGYNEQFF.

V gene TRBV5-1 combines with J gene TRBJ2-1, with a weak D call TRBD2 (5 bases). Per the germline V gene, CDR1 is SGHRS and CDR2 is YFSETQ. Trimming removed 4 bases at V and 8 bases at J, with 22 bases between. The CDR3 consists of 16 residues. CDR3 sequence reads: CASSRLRVPSDDEQFF. CDR3 in DNA: TGCGCCAGCAGCCGGCTGAGGGTCCCCAGCGACGATGAGCAGTTCTTC.

V is TRBV9 and J is TRBJ2-2, with D uncertain. Germline V gives CDR1 SGDLS, CDR2 YYNGEE. Trimming took 2 bases from V and 0 from J, leaving 8 bases between them. The CDR3 spans 15 residues. CDR3 DNA sequence: TGTGCCAGCAGCGTGGCCATATCGAACACCGGGGAGCTGTTTTTT. Translated, it gives CASSVAISNTGELFF.

CDR3 bases: TGCGCCAGCAGCTATTTACAGGGACGACCCGGGGAGCTGTTTTTT. Its protein is CASSYLQGRPGELFF. V is TRBV5-1 and J is TRBJ2-2, with D possibly TRBD1 on 6 matching bases. Germline V lookup: CDR1 SGHRS, CDR2 YFSETQ. Trimming stripped 3 bases from V and 6 bases from J, with 15 bases between. The CDR3 consists of 15 residues. Full variable domain (rest looked up from reference TRBV5-1 and TRBJ2-2): KAGVTQTPRYLIKTRGQQVTLSCSPISGHRSVSWYQQTPGQGLQFLFEYFSETQRNKGNFPGRFSGRQFSNSRSEMNVSTLELGDSALYLCASSYLQGRPGELFFGEGSRLTVL.

The rearrangement uses TRBV25-1 and TRBJ1-1; TRBD1 is a possible D gene (6 bases). Per germline, CDR1 MGHDK and CDR2 SYGVNS. This CDR3 has 14 amino acids. V shed 3 bases and J shed 5 bases, with 13 bases lying between them. This chain's CDR3 is CASSEVQGSTEAFF. The DNA for the CDR3 is TGTGCCAGCAGTGAGGTTCAGGGGAGTACTGAAGCTTTCTTT.

This clone is a singleton in its sample. The chain employs TRBV5-8 and TRBJ1-5; D unclear. The CDR3 loop spans 13 amino acids. The ends were cut back, 3 bases at V and 1 base at J, with 5 bases in the middle. The germline V gene has CDR1 SGHTS and CDR2 YDEGEE. CDR3 protein: CASSSDSNQPQHF. The CDR3 nucleotides are TGTGCCAGCAGCTCGGACAGCAATCAGCCCCAGCATTTT.

J is TRBJ2-3 and V is TRBV9, with TRBD2 identical over 8 bases. With 0 bases clipped from V and 5 bases from J, the junction kept 8 bases outside the gene matches. The CDR3 runs 16 residues. Germline CDR1 and CDR2: SGDLS and YYNGEE. The CDR3 nucleotides are TGTGCCAGCAGCGTAGAGGGAGCGGGAGCGGTAGATACGCAGTATTTT. It is translated as CASSVEGAGAVDTQYF.

The genes are TRBV6-5 and TRBJ2-1; D call uncertain. Trimming pared 0 bases from V and 6 bases from J, leaving 12 bases between. The CDR3 loop spans 15 amino acids. Germline V gives CDR1 MNHEY, CDR2 SVGAGI. For the CDR3, the DNA is TGTGCCAGCAGTTACTCGCCCCCACAAGTCAATGAGCAGTTCTTC. This gives the protein CASSYSPPQVNEQFF.

The J gene is TRBJ2-1, the V gene TRBV7-2, with TRBD2 identical over 9 bases. The germline V gene encodes CDR1 SGHTA and CDR2 FQGNSA. The CDR3 runs 16 residues. The V gene end was trimmed by 5 bases and the J gene end by 5 bases; junction bases not matched to a gene: 10. The CDR3 nucleotides read TGTGCCAGCAGCACTAGGACCCTAGCGGGAAACAATGAGCAGTTCTTC. Translated, it gives CASSTRTLAGNNEQFF. Looking up the rest from reference TRBV7-2 and TRBJ2-1 gives the full variable domain: GAGVSQSPSNKVTEKGKDVELRCDPISGHTALYWYRQSLGQGLEFLIYFQGNSAPDKSGLPSDRFSAERTGGSVSTLTIQRTQQEDSAVYLCASSTRTLAGNNEQFFGPGTRLTVL.